This T cell receptor (beta chain) was sequenced in a study of OX40 agonist ivuxolimab in advanced cancers. Overall study: Participants, about 83% male, averaged roughly 60 years of age, ranging from about 23 to 90.

Germline V gene data show CDR1 as SNHLY and CDR2 as FYNNEI. CDR3 size: 13 residues. The V end lost 4 bases, the J end lost 1 base, and 7 bases lay between the germline ends. Assay: immunoSEQ multiplex PCR; the TCRdb copy retains only in-frame clones and omits some. The sample contains 60,000 to 75,000 clones, about 80% of which appear only once. In this sample, this clone turned up a few times. On cycle 4 day 1 and cycle 7 day 1, as well as at baseline, blood was sampled. The source was CD4+ or CD8+ T cells sorted from blood, collected in a trial of the OX40 agonist ivuxolimab. The chain employs TRBV2 and TRBJ1-2, with unresolved D. This TCR derives from an adult with an advanced solid tumor such as melanoma, head and neck, liver or kidney cancer. The DNA for the CDR3 is TGTGCCAGCAGTGCTGACGTTAACTATGGCTACACCTTC. Residues: CASSADVNYGYTF.